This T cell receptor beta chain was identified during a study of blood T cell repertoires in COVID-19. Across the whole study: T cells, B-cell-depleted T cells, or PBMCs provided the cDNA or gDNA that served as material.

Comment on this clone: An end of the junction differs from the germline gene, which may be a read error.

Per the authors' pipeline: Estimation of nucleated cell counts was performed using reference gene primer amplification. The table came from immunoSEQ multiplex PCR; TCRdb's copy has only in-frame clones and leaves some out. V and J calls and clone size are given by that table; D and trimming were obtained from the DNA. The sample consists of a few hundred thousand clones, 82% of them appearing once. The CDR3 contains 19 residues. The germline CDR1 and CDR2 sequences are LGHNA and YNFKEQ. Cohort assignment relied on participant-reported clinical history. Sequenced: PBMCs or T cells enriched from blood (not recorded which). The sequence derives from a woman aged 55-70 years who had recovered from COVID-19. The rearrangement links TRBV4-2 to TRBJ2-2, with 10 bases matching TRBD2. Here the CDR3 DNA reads TGTGCCAGCAACCAAGACCCTAGCGGGAGAGCTACGAACACCGGGGAGCTGTTTTTT. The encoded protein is CASNQDPSGRATNTGELFF.